The present T cell receptor beta chain was sequenced within a study of response to subunit inactivated influenza vaccine. TCRdb ran MiXCR on the RT-PCR reads and lists one entry per CDR3 protein. The sample has approximately 530,000 distinct CDR3 sequences; over 10% are singletons. The CDR3 runs to 15 residues. CDR1 MNHEY and CDR2 SVGAGI come from the germline V gene. V shed 0 bases and J shed 0 bases, with 8 bases lying between them. A few counts support this clonotype. Its matching antigen is unknown. Overall study results and limits: The authors offered the suggestion that each seasonal influenza vaccination recruits few new T cells.

The clonotype originates from a man aged 50 to 59 who received an inactivated influenza vaccine. The V and J genes are TRBV6-5 and TRBJ2-5; D not resolved. The specimen was PBMCs from blood, collected about 40 days after vaccination. The CDR3 DNA is TGTGCCAGCAGTTACTCACCCACCCACCAAGAGACCCAGTACTTC. Encoded protein: CASSYSPTHQETQYF.